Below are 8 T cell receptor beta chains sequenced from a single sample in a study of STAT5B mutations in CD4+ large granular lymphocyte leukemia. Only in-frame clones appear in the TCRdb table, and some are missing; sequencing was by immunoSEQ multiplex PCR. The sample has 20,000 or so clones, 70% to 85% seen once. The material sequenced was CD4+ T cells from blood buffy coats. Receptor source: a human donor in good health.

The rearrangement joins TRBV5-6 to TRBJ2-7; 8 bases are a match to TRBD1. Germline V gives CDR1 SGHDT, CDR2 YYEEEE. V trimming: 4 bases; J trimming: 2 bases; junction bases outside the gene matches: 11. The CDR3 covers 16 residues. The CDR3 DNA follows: TGTGCCAGCAGCACCGCGAGGACAGGGCAGACCTACGAGCAGTACTTC. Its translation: CASSTARTGQTYEQYF. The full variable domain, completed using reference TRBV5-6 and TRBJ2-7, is DAGVTQSPTHLIKTRGQQVTLRCSPKSGHDTVSWYQQALGQGPQFIFQYYEEEERQRGNFPDRFSGHQFPNYSSELNVNALLLGDSALYLCASSTARTGQTYEQYFGPGTRLTVT.

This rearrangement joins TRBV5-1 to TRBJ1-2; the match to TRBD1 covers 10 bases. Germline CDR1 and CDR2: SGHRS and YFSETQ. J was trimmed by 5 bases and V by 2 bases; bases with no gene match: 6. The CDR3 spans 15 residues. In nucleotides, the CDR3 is TGCGCCAGCAGCTTCGGACAGGGGGGATGGTATGGCTACACCTTC. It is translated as CASSFGQGGWYGYTF. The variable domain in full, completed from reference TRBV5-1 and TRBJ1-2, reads KAGVTQTPRYLIKTRGQQVTLSCSPISGHRSVSWYQQTPGQGLQFLFEYFSETQRNKGNFPGRFSGRQFSNSRSEMNVSTLELGDSALYLCASSFGQGGWYGYTFGSGTRLTVV.

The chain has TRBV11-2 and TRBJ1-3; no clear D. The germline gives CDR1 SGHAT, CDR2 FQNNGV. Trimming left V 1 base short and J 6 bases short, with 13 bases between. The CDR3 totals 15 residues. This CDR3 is CASSLGATAENTIYF. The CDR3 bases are TGTGCCAGCAGCTTAGGGGCGACGGCCGAAAACACCATATATTTT.

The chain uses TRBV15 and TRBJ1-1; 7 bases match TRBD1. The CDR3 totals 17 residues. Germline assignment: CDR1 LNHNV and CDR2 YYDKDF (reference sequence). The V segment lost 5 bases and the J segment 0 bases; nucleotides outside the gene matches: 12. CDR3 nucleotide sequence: TGTGCCACCAGCCCGACGGGAGGGGGCACGGTGAACACTGAAGCTTTCTTT. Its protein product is CATSPTGGGTVNTEAFF. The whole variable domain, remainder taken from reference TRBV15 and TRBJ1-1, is DAMVIQNPRYQVTQFGKPVTLSCSQTLNHNVMYWYQQKSSQAPKLLFHYYDKDFNNEADTPDNFQSRRPNTSFCFLDIRSPGLGDTAMYLCATSPTGGGTVNTEAFFGQGTRLTVV.

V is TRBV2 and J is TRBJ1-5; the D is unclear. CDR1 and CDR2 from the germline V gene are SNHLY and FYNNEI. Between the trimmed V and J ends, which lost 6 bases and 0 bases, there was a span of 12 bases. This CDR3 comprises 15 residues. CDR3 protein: CASRIGDVSNQPQHF. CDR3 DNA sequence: TGTGCCAGCAGAATAGGAGACGTTAGCAATCAGCCCCAGCATTTT.

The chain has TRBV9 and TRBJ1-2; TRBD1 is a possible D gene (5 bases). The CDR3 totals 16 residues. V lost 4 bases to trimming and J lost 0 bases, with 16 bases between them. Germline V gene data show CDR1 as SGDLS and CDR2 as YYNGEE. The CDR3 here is CASSRGGAEANYGYTF. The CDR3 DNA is TGTGCCAGCAGCCGGGGGGGAGCAGAGGCTAACTATGGCTACACCTTC.

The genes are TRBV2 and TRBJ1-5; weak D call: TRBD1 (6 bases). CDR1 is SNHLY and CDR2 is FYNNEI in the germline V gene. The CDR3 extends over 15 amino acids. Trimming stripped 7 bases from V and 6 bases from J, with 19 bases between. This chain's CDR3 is CASNAQGKRSQPQHF. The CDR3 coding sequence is TGTGCCAGCAATGCACAGGGTAAAAGGAGTCAGCCCCAGCATTTT.

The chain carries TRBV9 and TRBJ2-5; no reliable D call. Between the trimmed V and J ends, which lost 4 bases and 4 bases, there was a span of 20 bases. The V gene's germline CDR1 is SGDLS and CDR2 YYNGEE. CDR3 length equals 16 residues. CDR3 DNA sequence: TGTGCCAGCAGCCCAGACACCGTCTCTCAGACAGAGACCCAGTACTTC. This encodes CASSPDTVSQTETQYF.